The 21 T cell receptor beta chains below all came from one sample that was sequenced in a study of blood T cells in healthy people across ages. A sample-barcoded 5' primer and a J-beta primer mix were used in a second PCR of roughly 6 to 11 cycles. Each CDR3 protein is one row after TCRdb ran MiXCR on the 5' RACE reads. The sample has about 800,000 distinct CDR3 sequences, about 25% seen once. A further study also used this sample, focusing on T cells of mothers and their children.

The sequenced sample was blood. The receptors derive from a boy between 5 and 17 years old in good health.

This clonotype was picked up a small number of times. CDR3 in DNA: TGCAGCGTTGTGCCTAGCTCCTACGAGCAGTACTTC. Encoded protein: CSVVPSSYEQYF. The chain recombines TRBV29-1 with TRBJ2-1, with D unresolved. The J call may not be correct, given that the DNA end is closer to TRBJ2-7. Per germline, CDR1 SQVTM and CDR2 ANQGSEA. The length of the CDR3 is 12 residues.

The CDR3 region is CSAQRQDYGYTF. The CDR3 DNA sequence: TGCAGCGCTCAGCGACAGGACTATGGCTACACCTTC. The genes are TRBV29-1 and TRBJ1-2; TRBD1 is a possible D gene (6 bases). V gave up 7 bases and J gave up 3 bases, with 12 bases separating them. CDR1 and CDR2 (germline): SQVTM, ANQGSEA. The CDR3 is made up of 12 amino acids.

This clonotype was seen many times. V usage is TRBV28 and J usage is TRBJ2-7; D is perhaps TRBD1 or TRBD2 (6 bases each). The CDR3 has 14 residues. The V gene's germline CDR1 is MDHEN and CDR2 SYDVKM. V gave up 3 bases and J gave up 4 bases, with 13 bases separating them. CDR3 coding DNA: TGTGCCAGCAGTTTGGTGAAGGGGGGTTACGAGCAGTACTTC. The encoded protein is CASSLVKGGYEQYF.

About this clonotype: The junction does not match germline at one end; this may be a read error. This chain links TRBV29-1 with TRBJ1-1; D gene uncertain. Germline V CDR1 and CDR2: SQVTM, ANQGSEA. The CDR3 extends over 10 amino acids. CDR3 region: CSVGNTEASF. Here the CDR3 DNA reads TGCAGCGTTGGGAACACTGAAGCTTCCTTT.

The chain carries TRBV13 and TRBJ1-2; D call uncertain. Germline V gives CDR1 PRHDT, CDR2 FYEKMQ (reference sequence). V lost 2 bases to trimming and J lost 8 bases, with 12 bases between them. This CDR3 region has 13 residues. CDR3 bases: TGTGCCAGCAGCTTATCTCGGGAACGGGGCTACACCTTC. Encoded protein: CASSLSRERGYTF.

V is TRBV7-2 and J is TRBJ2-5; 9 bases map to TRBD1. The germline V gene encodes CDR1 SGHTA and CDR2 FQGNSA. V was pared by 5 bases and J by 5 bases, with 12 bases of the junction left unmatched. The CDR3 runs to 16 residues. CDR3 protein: CASSPRTGGLDETQYF. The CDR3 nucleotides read TGTGCCAGCAGCCCAAGAACAGGGGGCTTAGATGAGACCCAGTACTTC.

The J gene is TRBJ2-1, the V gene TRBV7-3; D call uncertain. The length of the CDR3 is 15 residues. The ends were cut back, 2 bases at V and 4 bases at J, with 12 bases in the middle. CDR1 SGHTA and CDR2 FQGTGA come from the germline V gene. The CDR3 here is CASSLDPLGYNEQFF. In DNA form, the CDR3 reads TGTGCCAGCAGCTTAGATCCTCTCGGGTACAATGAGCAGTTCTTC.

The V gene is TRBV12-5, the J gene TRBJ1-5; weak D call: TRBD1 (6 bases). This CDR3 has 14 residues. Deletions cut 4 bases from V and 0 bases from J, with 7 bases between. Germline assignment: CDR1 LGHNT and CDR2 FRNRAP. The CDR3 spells CASGSDSSNQPQHF. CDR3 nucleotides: TGTGCTAGTGGTTCGGACAGTAGCAATCAGCCCCAGCATTTT.

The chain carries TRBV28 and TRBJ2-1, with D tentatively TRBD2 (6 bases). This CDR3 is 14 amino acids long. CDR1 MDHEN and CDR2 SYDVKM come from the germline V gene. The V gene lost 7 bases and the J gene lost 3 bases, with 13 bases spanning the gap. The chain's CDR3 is CASKRVIRYNEQFF. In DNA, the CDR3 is TGTGCCAGCAAGCGGGTGATCCGCTACAATGAGCAGTTCTTC.

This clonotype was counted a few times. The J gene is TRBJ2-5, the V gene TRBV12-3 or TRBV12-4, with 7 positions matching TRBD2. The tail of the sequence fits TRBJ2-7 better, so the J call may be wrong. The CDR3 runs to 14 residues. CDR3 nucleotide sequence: TGTGCCAGCAGTTTGACTAGCTCGCACTACGAGCAGTACTTC. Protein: CASSLTSSHYEQYF.

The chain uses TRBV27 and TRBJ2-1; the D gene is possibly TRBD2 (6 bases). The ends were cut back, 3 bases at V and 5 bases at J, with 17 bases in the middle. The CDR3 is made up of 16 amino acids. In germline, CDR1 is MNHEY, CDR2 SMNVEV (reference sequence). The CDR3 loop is CASSLFAWRGHNEQFF. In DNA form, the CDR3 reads TGTGCCAGCAGTTTGTTCGCGTGGCGGGGCCACAATGAGCAGTTCTTC.

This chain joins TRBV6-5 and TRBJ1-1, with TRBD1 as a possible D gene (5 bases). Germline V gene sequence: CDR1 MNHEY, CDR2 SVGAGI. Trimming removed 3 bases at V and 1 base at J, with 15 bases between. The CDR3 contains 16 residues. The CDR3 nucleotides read TGTGCCAGCAGTTATTCCCCCGGGACCCCGAACACTGAAGCTTTCTTT. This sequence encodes CASSYSPGTPNTEAFF.

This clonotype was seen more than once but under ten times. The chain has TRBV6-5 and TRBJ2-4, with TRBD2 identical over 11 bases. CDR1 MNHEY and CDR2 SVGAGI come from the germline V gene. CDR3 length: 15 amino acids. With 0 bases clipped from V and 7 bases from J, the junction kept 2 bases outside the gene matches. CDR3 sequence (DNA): TGTGCCAGCAGTTACTCGGCTAGCGGGAGGAACATTCAGTACTTC. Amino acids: CASSYSASGRNIQYF.

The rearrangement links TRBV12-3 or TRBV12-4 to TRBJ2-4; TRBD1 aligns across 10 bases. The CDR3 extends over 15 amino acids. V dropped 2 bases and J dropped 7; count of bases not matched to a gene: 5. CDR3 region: CASSLFGTGVNIQYF. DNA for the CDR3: TGTGCCAGCAGTTTATTTGGGACAGGGGTGAACATTCAGTACTTC.

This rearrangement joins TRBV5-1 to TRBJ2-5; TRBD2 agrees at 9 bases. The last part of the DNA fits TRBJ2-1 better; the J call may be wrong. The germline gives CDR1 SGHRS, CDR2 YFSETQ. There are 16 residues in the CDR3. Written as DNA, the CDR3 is TGCGCCAGCAGCTTGGCCAGAGCGGGAGGCCTCGTTGAGCAGTTCTTC. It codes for CASSLARAGGLVEQFF.

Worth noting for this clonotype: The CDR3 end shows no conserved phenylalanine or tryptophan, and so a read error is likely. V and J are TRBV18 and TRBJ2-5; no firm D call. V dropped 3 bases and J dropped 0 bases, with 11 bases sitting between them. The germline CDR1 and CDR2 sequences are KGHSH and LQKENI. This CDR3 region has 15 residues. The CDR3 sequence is CASSPMCKDQETQYL. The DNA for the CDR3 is TGTGCCAGCTCACCGATGTGTAAGGACCAAGAGACCCAGTACCTC.

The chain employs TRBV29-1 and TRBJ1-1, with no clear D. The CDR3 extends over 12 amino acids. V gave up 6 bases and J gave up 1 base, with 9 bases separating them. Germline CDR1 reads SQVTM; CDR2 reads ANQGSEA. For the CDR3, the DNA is TGCAGCGTGAGCGACGGGAACACTGAAGCTTTCTTT. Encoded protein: CSVSDGNTEAFF.

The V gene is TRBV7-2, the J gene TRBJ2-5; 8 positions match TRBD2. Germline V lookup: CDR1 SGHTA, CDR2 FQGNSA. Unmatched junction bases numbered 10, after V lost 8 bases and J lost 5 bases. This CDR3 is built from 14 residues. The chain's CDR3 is CASRAGGKRETQYF. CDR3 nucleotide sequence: TGTGCCAGCCGTGCGGGGGGCAAGAGGGAGACCCAGTACTTC.

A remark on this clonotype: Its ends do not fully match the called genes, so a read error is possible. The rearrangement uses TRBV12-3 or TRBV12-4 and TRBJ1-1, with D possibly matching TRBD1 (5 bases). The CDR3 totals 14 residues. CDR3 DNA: TGTGCCAGCAGTACCTTGGACATTGACACTGCAGCTTTCTTT. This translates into CASSTLDIDTAAFF.

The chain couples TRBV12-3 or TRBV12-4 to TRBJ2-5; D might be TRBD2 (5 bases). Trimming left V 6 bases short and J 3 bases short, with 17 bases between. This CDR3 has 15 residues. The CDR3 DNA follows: TGTGCCAGCAGCTCGGCGATTGGACTTAAAGAGACCCAGTACTTC. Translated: CASSSAIGLKETQYF.

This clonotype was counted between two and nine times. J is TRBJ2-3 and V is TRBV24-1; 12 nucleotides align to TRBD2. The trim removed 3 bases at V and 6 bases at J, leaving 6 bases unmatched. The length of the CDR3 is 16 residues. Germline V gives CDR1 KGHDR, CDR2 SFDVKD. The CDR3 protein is CATSDASGGVLDTQYF. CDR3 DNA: TGTGCCACCAGTGATGCTAGCGGGGGGGTTCTTGATACGCAGTATTTT.